This T cell receptor beta chain was sequenced for a study of Ad26.COV2.S vaccination and SARS-CoV-2 variants. Study-wide background: As a participant in COV1001, the donor was in the Ad26.COV2.S trial arm. Once, or twice with 56 days between doses, Ad26.COV2.S was given intramuscularly.

Whole-study results and caveats: Similar non-spike TCR breadth was observed in recipients of vaccine and of placebo.

This clone was recorded a few times. Its antigen is still unknown. The sample carries other DNA sequences with the same CDR3. This CDR3 is 13 amino acids long. V gave up 5 bases and J gave up 5 bases, with 12 bases separating them. Germline V gene data show CDR1 as MNHEY and CDR2 as SMNVEV (reference sequence). Generated by immunoSEQ multiplex PCR, the TCRdb table keeps only in-frame clones and is missing some. The sample comprises about 480,000 clones, around 90% of which are singletons, and roughly 13% rests with the top ten. Regarding treatment: around 19 received Ad26.COV2.S at low or high dose, single or two shots; 5 received placebo; per-sample allocation not given. Sampling was performed 63 days after the first vaccine or placebo injection. As its vector, the vaccine had Ad26, which expressed Wuhan-strain SARS-CoV-2 spike.

This sequence joins TRBV27 and TRBJ1-2; D ambiguous. The sequenced sample was peripheral blood, obtained in a trial of Ad26.COV2.S vaccine versus placebo. This clonotype originated in a person between 18 and 65 years old who received the Ad26.COV2.S COVID-19 vaccine or a placebo. Written as DNA, the CDR3 is TGTGCCAGCAGTCTCGGCGGAGGGTATGGCTACACCTTC. Protein: CASSLGGGYGYTF.